These 9 T cell receptor beta chains were sequenced from one sample in a study of shared clonotypes between healthy human individuals. Using immunoSEQ multiplex PCR, the repertoire was profiled, and TCRdb retains in-frame clones only, with some absent. This sample carries hundreds of thousands of clones, about four fifths of them seen once, and the ten largest clones take approximately 13%. Specimen: PBMCs. Receptors were obtained from a woman in her thirties or forties in good health. Some clones in this sample may be carry-over from other donors' samples.

CDR3 loop: CASGRSGRASEQFF. CDR3 DNA sequence: TGTGCTAGTGGACGTAGCGGGAGAGCAAGTGAGCAGTTCTTC. The chain combines TRBV12-5 with TRBJ2-1, with TRBD2 matching over 9 bases. Germline V gene sequence: CDR1 LGHNT, CDR2 FRNRAP. This CDR3 has 14 residues. V was pared by 6 bases and J by 9 bases, with 9 bases of the junction left unmatched.

The chain joins TRBV7-9 to TRBJ2-2; 8 bases match TRBD2. The CDR3 runs to 15 residues. From germline, CDR1 is SEHNR and CDR2 FQNEAQ (reference sequence). The V segment lost 5 bases and the J segment 4 bases; nucleotides outside the gene matches: 6. CDR3: CASSGLAGGTGELFF. CDR3 in DNA: TGTGCCAGCAGCGGACTAGCCGGAGGCACCGGGGAGCTGTTTTTT.

V is TRBV29-1 and J is TRBJ2-5, with D possibly matching TRBD1 (5 bases). From germline, CDR1 is SQVTM and CDR2 ANQGSEA. V shed 1 base and J shed 3 bases, with 15 bases lying between them. This CDR3 is 15 amino acids long. The CDR3 here is CSVEGVQGREETQYF. The CDR3 DNA sequence: TGCAGCGTTGAAGGAGTGCAGGGCAGGGAAGAGACCCAGTACTTC.

The CDR3 nucleotides read TGTGCCACCAGCAGAGATAGGGCAGGGGGTACCCACGAGCAGTACTTC. It translates to CATSRDRAGGTHEQYF. V is TRBV15 and J is TRBJ2-7, with 7 bases that match TRBD1. Germline V gene lookup returns CDR1 LNHNV and CDR2 YYDKDF (reference sequence). Trimming removed 0 bases from V and 5 bases from J; junction bases left unmatched: 10. This CDR3 spans 16 amino acids.

The chain carries TRBV27 and TRBJ1-1; no firm D call. V shed 3 bases and J shed 1 base, with 15 bases lying between them. The CDR3 sequence is 16 residues long. Germline V CDR1 and CDR2: MNHEY, SMNVEV (reference sequence). CDR3 region: CASSFRYRTENTEAFF. The CDR3 region has the DNA TGTGCCAGCAGTTTCCGTTACCGCACAGAGAACACTGAAGCTTTCTTT.

This clone is a singleton in its sample. This sequence joins TRBV6-6 and TRBJ1-1, with D perhaps matching TRBD1 (5 bases). This CDR3 spans 13 amino acids. Germline-derived CDR1 and CDR2 are MNHNY and SVGAGI (reference sequence). With 5 bases removed from V and 4 bases from J, the gap between germline ends came to 11 bases. The CDR3 region has the DNA TGTGCCAGCAGTACCCAGGGTGCCACTGAAGCTTTCTTT. This gives the protein CASSTQGATEAFF.

This clone was seen once. The chain employs TRBV5-1 and TRBJ2-2; 9 nucleotides agree with TRBD1. This CDR3 is 16 amino acids long. With V trimmed by 0 bases and J by 1 base, 1 base remained unmatched. CDR1 is SGHRS, CDR2 YFSETQ, per germline. CDR3 region: CASSLAGQGNTGELFF. CDR3 sequence (DNA): TGCGCCAGCAGCTTGGCGGGACAGGGGAACACCGGGGAGCTGTTTTTT.

Comment on this clone: A far larger clone lies a single base away; this is likely a read error. The gene calls are TRBV2 and TRBJ2-7, with 7 nucleotides matching TRBD1. Germline-derived CDR1 and CDR2 are SNHLY and FYNNEI. The CDR3 has 13 residues. The CDR3, as DNA: TGTACCAGCACCCCGGGACAGACCTACGAGCAGTACTTC. Its translation is CTSTPGQTYEQYF.

The gene calls are TRBV6-1 and TRBJ1-5; D is uncertain. The CDR3 is 14 amino acids. CDR1 is MNHNS, CDR2 SASEGT, per germline. The V and J ends lost 3 bases and 6 bases respectively, with 12 bases between them. CDR3 protein: CASSDSGRRQPQHF. The CDR3 region has the DNA TGTGCCAGCAGTGACAGCGGCAGACGTCAGCCCCAGCATTTT.